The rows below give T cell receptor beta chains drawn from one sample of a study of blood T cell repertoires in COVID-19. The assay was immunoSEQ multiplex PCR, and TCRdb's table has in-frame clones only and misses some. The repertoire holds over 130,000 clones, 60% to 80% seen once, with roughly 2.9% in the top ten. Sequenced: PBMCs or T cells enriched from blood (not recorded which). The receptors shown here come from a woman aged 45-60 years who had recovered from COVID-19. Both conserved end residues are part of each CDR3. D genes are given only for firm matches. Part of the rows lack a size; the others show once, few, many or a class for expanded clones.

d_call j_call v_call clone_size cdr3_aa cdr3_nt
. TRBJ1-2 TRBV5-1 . CASSLTPRDYGYTF TGCGCCAGCAGCTTGACCCCCCGAGATTATGGCTACACCTTC
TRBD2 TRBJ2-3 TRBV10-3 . CATLAGGPDTQYF TGTGCCACTTTAGCGGGGGGACCAGATACGCAGTATTTT
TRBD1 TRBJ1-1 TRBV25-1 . CATVGQGNTEAFF TGTGCCACCGTGGGACAGGGCAACACTGAAGCTTTCTTT
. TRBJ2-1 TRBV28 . CASSTLSGPYNEQFF TGTGCCAGCAGTACCCTAAGCGGCCCTTACAATGAGCAGTTCTTC
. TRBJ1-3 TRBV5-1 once CASSLGPTGSGNTIYF TGCGCCAGCAGCTTGGGGCCCACAGGGAGTGGAAACACCATATATTTT
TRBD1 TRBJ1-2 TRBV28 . CASSPGTGNGYTF TGTGCCAGCAGTCCGGGGACAGGGAATGGCTACACCTTC
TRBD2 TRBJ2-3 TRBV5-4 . CASSLTVAGGLADTQYF TGTGCCAGCAGTTTGACAGTAGCGGGGGGGCTAGCAGATACGCAGTATTTT
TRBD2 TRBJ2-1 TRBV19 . CASSIASGGAYNEQFF TGTGCCAGTAGTATAGCGAGCGGGGGGGCCTACAATGAGCAGTTCTTC
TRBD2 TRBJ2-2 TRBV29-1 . CSVAGAGELFF TGCAGCGTCGCGGGAGCCGGGGAGCTGTTTTTT
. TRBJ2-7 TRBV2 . CASSPQGVRYEQYF TGTGCCAGCAGTCCACAGGGAGTCCGCTACGAGCAGTACTTC
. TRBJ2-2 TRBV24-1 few CATSDNFDTGELFF TGTGCCACCAGTGACAACTTCGACACCGGGGAGCTGTTTTTT
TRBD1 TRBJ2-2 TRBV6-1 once CASSEPTGRATGELFF TGTGCCAGCAGTGAACCGACAGGGCGTGCCACCGGGGAGCTGTTTTTT
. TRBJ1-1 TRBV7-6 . CASSPRSQTGTEAFF TGTGCCAGCAGCCCACGGTCCCAAACGGGCACTGAAGCTTTCTTT
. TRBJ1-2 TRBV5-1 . CASSLTPEAGDYGYTF TGCGCCAGCAGCTTGACCCCCGAGGCAGGGGATTATGGCTACACCTTC
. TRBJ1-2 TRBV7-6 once CASSLGRGYGYTF TGTGCCAGCAGCCTTGGACGGGGCTATGGCTACACCTTC
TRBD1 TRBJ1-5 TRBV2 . CASSLEGQTSNQPQHF TGTGCCAGCAGCCTAGAGGGACAGACAAGCAATCAGCCCCAGCATTTT
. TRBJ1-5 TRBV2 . CASSYGITPDQPQHF TGTGCCAGCAGCTACGGGATTACGCCGGATCAGCCCCAGCATTTT
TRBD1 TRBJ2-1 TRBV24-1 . CATSGGDRVVGNEQFF TGTGCCACCAGTGGGGGGGACAGGGTCGTTGGCAATGAGCAGTTCTTC
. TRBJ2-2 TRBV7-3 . CASAAGHGANTGELFF TGTGCCAGCGCGGCTGGACACGGCGCGAACACCGGGGAGCTGTTTTTT
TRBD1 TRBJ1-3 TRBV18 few CASSPDRSTPKPSGNTIYF TGTGCCAGCTCACCGGACAGGTCGACACCCAAACCCTCTGGAAACACCATATATTTT
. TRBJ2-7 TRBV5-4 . CASGLQGPSNEQYF TGTGCCAGCGGACTACAGGGGCCGTCCAACGAGCAGTACTTC
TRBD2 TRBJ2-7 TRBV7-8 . CASSPRTSLLSYEQYF TGTGCCAGCAGCCCCCGGACTAGCCTTCTGAGTTACGAGCAGTACTTC
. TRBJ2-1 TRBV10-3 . CAISVKRQAVDEQFF TGTGCCATCAGTGTTAAGAGACAGGCAGTAGATGAGCAGTTCTTC
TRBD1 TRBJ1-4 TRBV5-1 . CASSLYSWDRDNEKLFF TGCGCCAGCAGCTTGTATTCCTGGGACAGGGATAATGAAAAACTGTTTTTT
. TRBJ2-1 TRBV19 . CASSIVSSSSYNEQFF TGTGCCAGTAGTATTGTCAGTTCTAGCTCCTACAATGAGCAGTTCTTC
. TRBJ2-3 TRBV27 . CASSLSRRDTQYF TGTGCCAGCAGTTTATCGAGGCGGGATACGCAGTATTTT
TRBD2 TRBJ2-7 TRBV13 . CATAGGTTYEQYF TGTGCCACCGCGGGGGGCACCACCTACGAGCAGTACTTC
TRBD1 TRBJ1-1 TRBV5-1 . CASSPDRAGNEAFF TGCGCCAGCAGCCCGGACAGGGCAGGGAATGAAGCTTTCTTT
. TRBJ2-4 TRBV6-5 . CATWELAKNIQYF TGTGCCACCTGGGAGTTAGCCAAAAACATTCAGTACTTC
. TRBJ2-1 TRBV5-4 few CASSLVGANEQFF TGTGCCAGCAGCTTGGTAGGAGCCAATGAGCAGTTCTTC
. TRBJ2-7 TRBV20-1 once CSAPDSYEQYF TGCAGTGCTCCGGACAGCTACGAGCAGTACTTC
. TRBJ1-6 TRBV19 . CASSLDSSGLGSPLHF TGTGCCAGCAGTCTCGACTCTTCGGGGTTAGGCTCACCCCTCCACTTT
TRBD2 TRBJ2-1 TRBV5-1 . CASSYGLAAINEQFF TGCGCCAGCAGCTATGGACTAGCGGCGATCAATGAGCAGTTCTTC
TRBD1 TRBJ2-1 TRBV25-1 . CASSERQGQPYNEQFF TGTGCCAGCAGTGAGCGACAGGGGCAACCCTACAATGAGCAGTTCTTC
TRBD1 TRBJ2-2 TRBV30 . CAWSDKGQGTGELFF TGTGCCTGGAGTGACAAGGGACAGGGAACCGGGGAGCTGTTTTTT
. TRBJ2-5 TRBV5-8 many CASSLGLQGRRETQYF TGTGCCAGCAGCTTGGGCCTGCAGGGTCGCAGGGAGACCCAGTACTTC
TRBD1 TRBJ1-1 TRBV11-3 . CASRNRGQNTEAFF TGTGCCAGCAGAAACAGGGGGCAAAACACTGAAGCTTTCTTT
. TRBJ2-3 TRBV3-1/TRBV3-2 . CASLSRSTDTQYF TGTGCCAGCCTTAGCAGAAGCACAGATACGCAGTATTTT
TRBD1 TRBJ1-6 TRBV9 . CASSARQGRSPLHF TGTGCCAGCAGCGCCAGACAGGGTCGGTCACCCCTCCACTTT
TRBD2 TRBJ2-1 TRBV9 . CASSVGLAGAHNEQFF TGTGCCAGCAGCGTGGGACTAGCGGGAGCGCACAATGAGCAGTTCTTC
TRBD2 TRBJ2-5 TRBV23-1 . CASSQSWGGQETQYF TGCGCCAGCAGTCAATCGTGGGGGGGTCAAGAGACCCAGTACTTC
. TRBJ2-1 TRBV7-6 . CASSPPRGEQFF TGTGCCAGCAGCCCTCCCAGGGGTGAGCAGTTCTTC
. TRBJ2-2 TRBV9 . CASTPFQTGELFF TGTGCCAGCACCCCCTTCCAGACCGGGGAGCTGTTTTTT
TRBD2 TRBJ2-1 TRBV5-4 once CASSLEAAGVYNEQFF TGTGCCAGCAGCTTGGAAGCAGCGGGAGTCTACAATGAGCAGTTCTTC
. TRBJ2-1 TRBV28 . CASSRGGGDEQFF TGTGCCAGCAGTCGAGGAGGAGGGGATGAGCAGTTCTTC
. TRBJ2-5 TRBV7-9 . CASTAVQETQYF TGTGCCAGCACGGCAGTCCAAGAGACCCAGTACTTC
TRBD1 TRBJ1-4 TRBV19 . CASSRQGGTNEKLFF TGTGCCAGTAGTAGACAGGGGGGAACTAATGAAAAACTGTTTTTT